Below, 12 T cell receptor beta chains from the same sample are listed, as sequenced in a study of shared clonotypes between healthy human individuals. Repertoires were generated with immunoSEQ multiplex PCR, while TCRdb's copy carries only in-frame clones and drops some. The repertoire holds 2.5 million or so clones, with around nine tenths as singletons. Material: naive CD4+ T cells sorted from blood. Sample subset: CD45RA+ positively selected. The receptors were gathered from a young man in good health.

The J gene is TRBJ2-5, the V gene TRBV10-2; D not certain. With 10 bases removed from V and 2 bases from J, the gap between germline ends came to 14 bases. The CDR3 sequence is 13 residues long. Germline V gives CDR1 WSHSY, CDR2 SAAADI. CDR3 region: CAKAVIGQETQYF. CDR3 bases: TGCGCCAAGGCCGTGATTGGTCAAGAGACCCAGTACTTC.

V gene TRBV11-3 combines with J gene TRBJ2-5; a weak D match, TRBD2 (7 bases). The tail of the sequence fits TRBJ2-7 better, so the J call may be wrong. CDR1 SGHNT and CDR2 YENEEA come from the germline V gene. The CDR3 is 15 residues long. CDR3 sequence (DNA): TGTGCCAGCAGCGGCGGGGGCGCGTCTGGATCCGAGCAGTACTTC. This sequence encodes CASSGGGASGSEQYF.

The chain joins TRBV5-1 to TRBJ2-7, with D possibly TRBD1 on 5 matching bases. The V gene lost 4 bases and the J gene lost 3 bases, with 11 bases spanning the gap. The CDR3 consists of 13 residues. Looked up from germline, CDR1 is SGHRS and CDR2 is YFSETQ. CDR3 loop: CASSARVDYEQYF. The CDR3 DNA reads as TGCGCCAGCAGCGCCAGGGTTGACTACGAGCAGTACTTC.

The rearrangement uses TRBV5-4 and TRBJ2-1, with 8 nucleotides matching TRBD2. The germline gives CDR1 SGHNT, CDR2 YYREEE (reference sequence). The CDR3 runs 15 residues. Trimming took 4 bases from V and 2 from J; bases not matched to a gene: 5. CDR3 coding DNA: TGTGCCAGCAGCGGAACTAGCGGCCCCTACAATGAGCAGTTCTTC. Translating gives CASSGTSGPYNEQFF.

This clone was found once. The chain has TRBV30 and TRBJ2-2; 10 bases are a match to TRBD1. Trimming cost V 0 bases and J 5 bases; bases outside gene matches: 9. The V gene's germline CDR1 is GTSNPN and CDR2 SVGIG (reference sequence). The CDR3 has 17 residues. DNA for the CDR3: TGTGCCTGGAGTGTACAAAGGACAGGGGGATGGACCGGGGAGCTGTTTTTT. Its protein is CAWSVQRTGGWTGELFF.

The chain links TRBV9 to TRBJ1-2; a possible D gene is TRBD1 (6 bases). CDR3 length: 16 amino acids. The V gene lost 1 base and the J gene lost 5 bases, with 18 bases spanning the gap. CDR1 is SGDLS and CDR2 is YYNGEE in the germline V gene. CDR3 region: CASSVLGGSYGYGYTF. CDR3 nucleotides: TGTGCCAGCAGCGTACTAGGGGGGTCGTATGGGTATGGCTACACCTTC.

CDR3 protein: CAWSVRDRGFSGNTIYF. The CDR3 DNA sequence: TGTGCCTGGAGTGTACGCGACAGGGGTTTCTCTGGAAACACCATATATTTT. The rearrangement joins TRBV30 to TRBJ1-3; 8 bases match TRBD1. From germline, CDR1 is GTSNPN and CDR2 SVGIG (reference sequence). The ends lost 0 bases at V and 0 bases at J; junction bases unmatched: 7. There are 17 residues in the CDR3.

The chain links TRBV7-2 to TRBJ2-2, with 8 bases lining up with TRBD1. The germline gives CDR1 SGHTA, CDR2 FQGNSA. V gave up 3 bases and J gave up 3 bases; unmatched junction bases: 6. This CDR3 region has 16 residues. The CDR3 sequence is CASSFMGTGYTGELFF. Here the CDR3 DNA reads TGTGCCAGCAGCTTTATGGGGACAGGTTACACCGGGGAGCTGTTTTTT.

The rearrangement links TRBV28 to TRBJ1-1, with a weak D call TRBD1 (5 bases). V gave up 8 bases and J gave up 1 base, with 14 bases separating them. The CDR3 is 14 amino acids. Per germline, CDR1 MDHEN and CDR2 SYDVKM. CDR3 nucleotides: TGTGCCAGCTGGGGGACCCGGAGGAACACTGAAGCTTTCTTT. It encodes CASWGTRRNTEAFF.

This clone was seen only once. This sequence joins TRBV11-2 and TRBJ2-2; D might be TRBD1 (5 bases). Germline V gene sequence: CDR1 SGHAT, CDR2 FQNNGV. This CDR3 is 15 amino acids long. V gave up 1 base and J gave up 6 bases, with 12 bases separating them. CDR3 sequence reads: CASSLGSQTAGELFF. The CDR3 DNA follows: TGTGCCAGCAGCTTAGGGAGTCAGACAGCCGGGGAGCTGTTTTTT. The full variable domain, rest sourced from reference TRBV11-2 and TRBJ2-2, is EAGVAQSPRYKIIEKRQSVAFWCNPISGHATLYWYQQILGQGPKLLIQFQNNGVVDDSQLPKDRFSAERLKGVDSTLKIQPAKLEDSAVYLCASSLGSQTAGELFFGEGSRLTVL.

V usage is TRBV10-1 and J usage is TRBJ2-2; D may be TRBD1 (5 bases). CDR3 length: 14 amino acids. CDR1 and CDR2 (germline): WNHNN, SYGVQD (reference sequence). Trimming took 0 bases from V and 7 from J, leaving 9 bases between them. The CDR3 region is CASSESSRGGELFF. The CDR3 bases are TGCGCCAGCAGTGAGTCGAGTAGGGGCGGGGAGCTGTTTTTT.

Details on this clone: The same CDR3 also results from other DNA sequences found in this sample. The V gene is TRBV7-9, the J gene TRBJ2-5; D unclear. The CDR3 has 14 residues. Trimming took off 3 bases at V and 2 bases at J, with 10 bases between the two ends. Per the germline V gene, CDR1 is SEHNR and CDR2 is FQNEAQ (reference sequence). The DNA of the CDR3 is TGTGCCAGCAGCTTGAGAACATTACAAGAGACCCAGTACTTC. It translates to CASSLRTLQETQYF. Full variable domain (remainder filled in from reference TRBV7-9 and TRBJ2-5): DTGVSQNPRHKITKRGQNVTFRCDPISEHNRLYWYRQTLGQGPEFLTYFQNEAQLEKSRLLSDRFSAERPKGSFSTLEIQRTEQGDSAMYLCASSLRTLQETQYFGPGTRLLVL.